This T cell receptor beta chain was profiled in a study of Graves' ophthalmopathy and Graves' hyperthyroidism (dated by TCRdb to the late 2010s). Concerning the study at large: Peripheral blood was collected before any treatment was given, at the time of initial diagnosis. TCR beta repertoire signatures were used to distinguish Graves' ophthalmopathy from Graves' hyperthyroidism and to predict progression to ophthalmopathy. The 95 to 100 discovery patients were randomly split 7:3 into training and test sets. In six hyperthyroidism patients, T-cell repertoires of thyroid tissue and blood were compared. For independent validation, a separate cohort was made up of approximately 18 hyperthyroidism patients plus 17 patients who later progressed from hyperthyroidism to ophthalmopathy. To explore V-J signatures that separate ophthalmopathy from hyperthyroidism, a discovery set of 100 patients was enrolled, consisting of 43 with ophthalmopathy and roughly 60 with stable hyperthyroidism. In total, 135 blood samples were TCR-sequenced: approximately 42 ophthalmopathy, under 80 hyperthyroidism and some 17 hyperthyroidism-to-ophthalmopathy patients. Following sample collection, hyperthyroidism patients were given methimazole at a starting dose of 30 mg daily, and ophthalmopathy patients were given high-dose intravenous methylprednisolone. What the work shows at the level of the full study, not this receptor alone: In validation, the model predicted ophthalmopathy progression with roughly 68% sensitivity and 72.22% specificity; fewer than 15 predicted patients were CT-confirmed with GO in a median of 6.5 months. In cross-validation, the 13-signature model distinguished ophthalmopathy from stable hyperthyroidism with about 88% sensitivity and just under 84% specificity, and in the test set the corresponding values were approximately 79% and 70%. Sample size was not predetermined statistically, and investigators were not blinded to group allocation. Most expanded thyroid clonotypes with frequency above 0.001 were also detected in blood, suggesting blood repertoires may reflect the thyroid immune response.

Hyperthyroidism was considered stable if no progression to ophthalmopathy occurred within 18 months of follow-up. Patients with hyperthyroidism were aged 18 to 65 years, had been newly diagnosed, and had a disease duration of less than 2 months. Patients with other autoimmune diseases, uncontrolled infections, pregnancy or lactation were excluded from the study. Clinical symptoms, serum thyroxine, TRAb, thyroid ultrasound and orbital computed tomography were used for diagnosis. Ficoll-Paque density gradient centrifugation was used to isolate PBMCs from 9.5 to 10 ml of fresh peripheral blood. Trizol reagent was used to extract the total RNA, and its quality was then checked on an Agilent 2100 Bioanalyzer. Including the terminal cysteine and phenylalanine, the CDR3 comprises 13 residues. Kept here is only the CDR3 DNA, which spans 39 bases and is read in frame from base 1. Via the germline V gene (reference sequence), CDR1 is MNHEY and CDR2 SMNVEV. The germline V end is reduced by 3 bases and the J end by 7 bases; junction bases left unmatched: 5.

TCR beta CDR3 regions were amplified from RNA transcripts for repertoire sequencing. A first-round RT-PCR used HTBI primers with the Qiagen OneStep RT-PCR kit, followed by a second-round multiplex PCR, size selection and purification. Sequencing of the libraries was carried out on an Illumina HiSeq2000 in paired-end mode with 100 bp reads. On the study's bioinformatics: Reads were processed with SOAPnuke, discarding reads with adapters, uncalled bases, mean Phred below 15, or no exact constant-primer or identifier match. High-quality paired reads were merged with COPE v1.2.5. Unique nucleotide sequences were defined as clonotypes and aligned to IMGT TRB V, D and J references using MiTCR v1.1. Only V-J combinations with frequency above 0.0001 were analysed, covering around 99% of repertoires. For each V-J combination, a TCR clonal expansion and chaos score was defined as F50 clonal expansion divided by the chaos observed in the TCRdist matrix. Welch's t-statistics and random forest were used to reduce features to 13 V-J combinations, which were fed into a naive Bayes classifier. The Morisita-Horn index was used to measure how similar the thyroid and blood repertoires were. Clones were called with MiXCR by TCRdb after fastp trimmed the public reads at Q25, and only in-frame beta chains were retained. All rows with the same CDR3 protein become a single entry with the most common DNA and genes. TCRdb assigned the V and J calls; the authors' analysis was not used. In all, the sample holds about 400,000 distinct CDR3 sequences, and just over 15% of those were seen once. The top ten clones comprise 5.5% to 7% of the sample.

This clonotype was counted between two and nine times. Its cognate antigen has yet to be identified. The sample holds no much larger clone one base away, and base qualities are not on file. The sequenced sample consisted of peripheral blood. The clonotype originates from a woman between 18 and 30 years old with stable Graves' hyperthyroidism. Donor details come from another sample of the same person, matched by shared clones. The V and J genes are TRBV27 and TRBJ1-1; 7 bases in between match TRBD1. The DNA sequence is given as TGTGCCAGCAGTTTCCTAGACAGGGTTGAAGCTTTCTTT. It is translated as CASSFLDRVEAFF.